The clone carrying this T cell receptor (beta chain) showed up just a few times. The antigen remains unidentified. These data come from a study of T-cell memory formation after mild COVID-19. General observations from the study: There were some responding clones in pre-infection memory, which suggested that cross-reactive memory had joined. Of the contracting clones, CD4+ ones lay mainly in CM and EM, and CD8+ ones in EMRA.

TCRdb used MiXCR to reprocess the 5' RACE reads, holding one entry per CDR3 protein. This sample has 110,000 to 150,000 distinct CDR3 sequences, with approximately 26% found just once. The sequencing input was PBMCs or a T cell subset sorted from them (not recorded which). The clonotype comes from an adult woman who had mild COVID-19 (a few samples of this study predate the infection). Cell type and time point are not known.

CDR3 in DNA: TGTGCCAGCAGCTTATCGACTAGCGGGGGTCCCCAAGAAGAGACCCAGTACTTC. Amino acids: CASSLSTSGGPQEETQYF. The genes are TRBV7-2 and TRBJ2-5; 12 bases are a match to TRBD2. CDR1 is SGHTA, CDR2 FQGNSA, per germline. Losses at the gene ends were 2 bases for V and 3 bases for J; bases not matched to a gene: 10. The CDR3 length is 18 residues.